This entry features one T cell receptor (beta chain) sequence. Its antigen is not known. The sample is drawn from a study of response to subunit inactivated influenza vaccine. Study conclusions and caveats: Seasonal influenza vaccination, on each occasion, was suggested by the authors to recruit few new T cells.

Each CDR3 protein gets one entry after TCRdb re-called the RT-PCR reads with MiXCR. The sample gives about 800,000 distinct CDR3 sequences, around 20% of which show up once; about a tenth is in the top ten. The sequencing here drew on PBMCs from blood, taken less than 6 days after vaccination. This sequence was found in a man aged 45-65 years who received an inactivated influenza vaccine.

The CDR3 reads CSARLVEESPLHF. CDR3 nucleotide sequence: TGCAGTGCCAGGTTAGTGGAGGAGTCACCCCTCCACTTT. This sequence joins TRBV20-1 and TRBJ1-6; no reliable D call. Germline V CDR1 and CDR2: DFQATT, SNEGSKA (reference sequence). Trimming left V 6 bases short and J 10 bases short, with 16 bases between. This CDR3 has 13 amino acids.